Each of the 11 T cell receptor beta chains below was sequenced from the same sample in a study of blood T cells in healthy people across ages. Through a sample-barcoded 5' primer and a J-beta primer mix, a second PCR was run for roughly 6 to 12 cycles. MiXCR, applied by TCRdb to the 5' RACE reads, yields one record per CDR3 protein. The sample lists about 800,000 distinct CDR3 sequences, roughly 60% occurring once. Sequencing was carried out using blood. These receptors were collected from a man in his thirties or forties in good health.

CDR3 sequence (DNA): TGTGCCAGCAGCCAGATGGGGGCAGATTCACCCCTCCACTTT. This translates into CASSQMGADSPLHF. The chain employs TRBV3-1 and TRBJ1-6; D might be TRBD1 (6 bases). The CDR3 extends over 14 amino acids. V lost 3 bases and J lost 8, with 11 bases in between. Germline CDR1 is LGHDT and CDR2 is YNNKEL (reference sequence).

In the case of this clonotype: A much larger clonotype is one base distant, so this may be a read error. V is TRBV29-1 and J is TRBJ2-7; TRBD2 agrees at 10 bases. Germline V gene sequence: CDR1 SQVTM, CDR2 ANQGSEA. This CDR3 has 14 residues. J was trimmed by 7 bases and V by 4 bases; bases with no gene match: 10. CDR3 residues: CSVVELAGVDEQYF. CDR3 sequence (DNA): TGCAGCGTTGTAGAGCTAGCGGGGGTGGATGAGCAGTACTTC.

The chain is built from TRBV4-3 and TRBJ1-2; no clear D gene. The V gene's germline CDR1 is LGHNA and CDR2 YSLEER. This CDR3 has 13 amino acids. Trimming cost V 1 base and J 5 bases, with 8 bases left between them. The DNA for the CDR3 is TGCGCCAGCAGCCAAGTTTCGGGATATGGCTACACCTTC. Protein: CASSQVSGYGYTF.

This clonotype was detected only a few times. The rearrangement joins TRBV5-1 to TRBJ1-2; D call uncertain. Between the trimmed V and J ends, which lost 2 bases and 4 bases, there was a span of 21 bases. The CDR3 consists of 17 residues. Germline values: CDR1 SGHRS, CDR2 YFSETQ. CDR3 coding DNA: TGCGCCAGCAGCTTCTCCCCAACATTCCTTCGTGCCTATGGCTACACCTTC. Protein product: CASSFSPTFLRAYGYTF.

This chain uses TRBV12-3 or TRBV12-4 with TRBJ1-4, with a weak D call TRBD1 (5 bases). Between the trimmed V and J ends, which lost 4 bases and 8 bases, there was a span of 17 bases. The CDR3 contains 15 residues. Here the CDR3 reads CASSSPGREGEKLFF. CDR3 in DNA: TGTGCCAGCAGTTCCCCTGGGAGGGAGGGGGAAAAACTGTTTTTT.

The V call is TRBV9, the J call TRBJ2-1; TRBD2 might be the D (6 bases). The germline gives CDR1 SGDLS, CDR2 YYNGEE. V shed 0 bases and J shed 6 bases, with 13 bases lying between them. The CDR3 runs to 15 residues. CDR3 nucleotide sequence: TGTGCCAGCAGCGTAGGAGGAGGGCAAGGCAATGAGCAGTTCTTC. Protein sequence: CASSVGGGQGNEQFF.

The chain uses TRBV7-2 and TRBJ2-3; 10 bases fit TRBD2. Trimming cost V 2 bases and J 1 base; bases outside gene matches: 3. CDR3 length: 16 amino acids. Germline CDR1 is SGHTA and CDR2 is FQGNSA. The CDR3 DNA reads TGTGCCAGCAGCTTACGCGGACTAGCGGGCACAGATACGCAGTATTTT. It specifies CASSLRGLAGTDTQYF.

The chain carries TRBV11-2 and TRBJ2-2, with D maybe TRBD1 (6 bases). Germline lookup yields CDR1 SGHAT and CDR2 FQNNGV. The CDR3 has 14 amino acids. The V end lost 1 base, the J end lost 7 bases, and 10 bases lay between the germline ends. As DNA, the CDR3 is TGTGCCAGCAGCTTAGGCAGGGGTAACGGGGAGCTGTTTTTT. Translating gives CASSLGRGNGELFF.

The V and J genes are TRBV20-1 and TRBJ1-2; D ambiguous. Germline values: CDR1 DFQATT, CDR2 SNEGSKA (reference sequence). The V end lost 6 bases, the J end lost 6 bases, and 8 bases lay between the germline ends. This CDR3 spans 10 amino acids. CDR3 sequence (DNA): TGCAGTGCCAATCAGGATGGCTACACCTTC. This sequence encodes CSANQDGYTF.

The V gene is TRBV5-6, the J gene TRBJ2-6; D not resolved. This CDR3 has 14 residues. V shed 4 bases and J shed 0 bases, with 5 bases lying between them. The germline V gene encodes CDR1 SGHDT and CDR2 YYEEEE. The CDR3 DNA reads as TGTGCCAGCAGCGCGCCCTCTGGGGCCAACGTCCTGACTTTC. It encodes CASSAPSGANVLTF.

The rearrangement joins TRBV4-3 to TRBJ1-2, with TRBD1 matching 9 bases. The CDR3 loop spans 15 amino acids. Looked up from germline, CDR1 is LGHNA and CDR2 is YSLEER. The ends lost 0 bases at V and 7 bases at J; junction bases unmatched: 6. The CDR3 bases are TGCGCCAGCAGCCAAGAGGGTACAGGGGGCGGTGGCTACACCTTC. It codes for CASSQEGTGGGGYTF.